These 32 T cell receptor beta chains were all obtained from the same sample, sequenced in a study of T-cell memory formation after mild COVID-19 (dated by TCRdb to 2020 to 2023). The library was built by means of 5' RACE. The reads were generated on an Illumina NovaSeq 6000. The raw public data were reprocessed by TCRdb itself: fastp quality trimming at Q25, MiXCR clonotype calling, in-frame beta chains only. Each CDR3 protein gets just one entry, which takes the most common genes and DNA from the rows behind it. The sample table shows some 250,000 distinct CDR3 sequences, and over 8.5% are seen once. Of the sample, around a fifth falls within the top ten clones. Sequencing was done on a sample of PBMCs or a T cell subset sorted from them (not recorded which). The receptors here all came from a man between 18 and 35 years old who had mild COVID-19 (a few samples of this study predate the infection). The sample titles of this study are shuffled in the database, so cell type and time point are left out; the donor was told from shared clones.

CDR3 sequence reads: CASSFAGALYNEQFF. CDR3 DNA sequence: TGTGCCAGCAGCTTCGCGGGGGCCCTCTACAATGAGCAGTTCTTC. This chain joins TRBV7-9 and TRBJ2-1; tentative D call: TRBD2 (7 bases). Germline CDR1 SEHNR, CDR2 FQNEAQ (reference sequence). The ends were cut back, 3 bases at V and 3 bases at J, with 12 bases in the middle. The CDR3 spans 15 residues.

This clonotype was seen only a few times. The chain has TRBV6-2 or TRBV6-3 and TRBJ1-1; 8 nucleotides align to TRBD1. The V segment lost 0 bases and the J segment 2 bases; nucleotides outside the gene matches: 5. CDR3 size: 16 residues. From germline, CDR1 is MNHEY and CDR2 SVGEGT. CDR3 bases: TGTGCCAGCAGTTACTCTCTTGACAGGGGAAACACTGAAGCTTTCTTT. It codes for CASSYSLDRGNTEAFF.

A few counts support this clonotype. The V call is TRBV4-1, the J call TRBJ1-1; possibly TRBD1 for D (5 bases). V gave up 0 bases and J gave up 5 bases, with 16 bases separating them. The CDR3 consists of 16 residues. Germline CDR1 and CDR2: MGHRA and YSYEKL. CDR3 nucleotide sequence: TGCGCCAGCAGCCAAGAGGCGAGGGGCGGTGGGACTGAAGCTTTCTTT. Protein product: CASSQEARGGGTEAFF.

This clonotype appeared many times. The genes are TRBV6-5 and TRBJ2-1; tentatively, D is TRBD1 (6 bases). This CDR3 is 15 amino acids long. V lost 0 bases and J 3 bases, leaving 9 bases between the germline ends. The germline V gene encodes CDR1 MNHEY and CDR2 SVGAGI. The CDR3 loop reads CASSYSAGVYNEQFF. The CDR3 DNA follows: TGTGCCAGCAGTTACTCGGCAGGGGTCTACAATGAGCAGTTCTTC.

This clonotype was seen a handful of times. The CDR3 spells CASSAWRGRDGNQPQHF. For the CDR3, the DNA is TGTGCCAGCAGCGCCTGGCGGGGCCGCGACGGCAATCAGCCCCAGCATTTT. J is TRBJ1-5 and V is TRBV9; a possible D gene is TRBD1 (5 bases). Germline V CDR1 and CDR2: SGDLS, YYNGEE. CDR3 length equals 17 residues. Trimming removed 3 bases from V and 2 bases from J, with 18 bases in between.

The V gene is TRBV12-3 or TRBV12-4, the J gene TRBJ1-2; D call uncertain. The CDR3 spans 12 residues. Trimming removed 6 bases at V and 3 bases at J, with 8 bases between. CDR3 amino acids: CASSPNYYGYTF. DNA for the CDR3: TGTGCCAGCAGCCCGAACTACTATGGCTACACCTTC.

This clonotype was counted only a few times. CDR3 nucleotide sequence: TGTGCCAGCAGCTTGACGGGGTCTGGCACAGATACGCAGTATTTT. This codes for CASSLTGSGTDTQYF. The chain links TRBV7-9 to TRBJ2-3, with a tentative D call TRBD2 (5 bases). The CDR3 runs 15 residues. CDR1 SEHNR and CDR2 FQNEAQ come from the germline V gene (reference sequence). Trimming shortened V by 3 bases and J by 1 base, and 11 bases separated the two germline ends.

The CDR3 DNA follows: TGTGCCAGCAGCGTCCGGGACAGTGAGGAGCAGTACTTC. As protein: CASSVRDSEEQYF. This sequence joins TRBV7-8 and TRBJ2-7; 7 bases line up with TRBD1. The CDR3 is made up of 13 amino acids. J was trimmed by 7 bases and V by 5 bases; bases with no gene match: 8. The germline V gene encodes CDR1 SGHVS and CDR2 FQNEAQ.

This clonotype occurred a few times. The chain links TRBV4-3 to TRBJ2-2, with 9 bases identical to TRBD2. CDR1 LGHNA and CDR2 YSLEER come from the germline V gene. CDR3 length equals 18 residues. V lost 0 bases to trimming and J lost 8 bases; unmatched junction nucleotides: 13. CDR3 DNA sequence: TGCGCCAGCAGCCAAGATTCGCGGGCTAGCGGGGTCAGTGGGGAGCTGTTTTTT. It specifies CASSQDSRASGVSGELFF.

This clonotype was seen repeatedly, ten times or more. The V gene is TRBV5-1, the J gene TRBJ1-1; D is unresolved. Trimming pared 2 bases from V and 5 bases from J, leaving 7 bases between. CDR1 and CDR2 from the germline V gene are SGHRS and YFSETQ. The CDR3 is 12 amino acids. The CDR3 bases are TGCGCCAGCAGCTTCATAGGGACTGAAGCTTTCTTT. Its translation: CASSFIGTEAFF.

The CDR3 loop is CASSKPRETQYF. The CDR3 region has the DNA TGTGCCAGCAGCAAGCCTCGGGAGACCCAGTACTTC. The V gene is TRBV2, the J gene TRBJ2-5, with unresolved D. V lost 6 bases to trimming and J lost 5 bases, with 10 bases between them. The germline CDR1 and CDR2 sequences are SNHLY and FYNNEI. This CDR3 is built from 12 residues. Complete variable domain (other parts from reference TRBV2 and TRBJ2-5): EPEVTQTPSHQVTQMGQEVILRCVPISNHLYFYWYRQILGQKVEFLVSFYNNEISEKSEIFDDQFSVERPDGSNFTLKIRSTKLEDSAMYFCASSKPRETQYFGPGTRLLVL.

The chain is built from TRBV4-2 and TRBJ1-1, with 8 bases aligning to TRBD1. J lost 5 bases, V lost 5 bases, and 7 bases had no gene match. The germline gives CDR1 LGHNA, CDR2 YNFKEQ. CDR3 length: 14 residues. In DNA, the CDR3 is TGTGCCAGCAGCGCAGGGGGCGCGGGGACTGAAGCTTTCTTT. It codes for CASSAGGAGTEAFF.

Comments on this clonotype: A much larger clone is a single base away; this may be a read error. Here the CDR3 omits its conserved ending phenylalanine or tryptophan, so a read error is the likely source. The CDR3: CASSQEPDGGPSYNEQFL. CDR3 coding DNA: TGTGCCAGCAGCCAAGAGCCCGACGGCGGGCCGTCCTACAATGAGCAGTTCTTA. The chain carries TRBV4-2 and TRBJ2-1, with D perhaps TRBD2 (5 bases). The CDR3 totals 18 residues. Germline V lookup: CDR1 LGHNA, CDR2 YNFKEQ. V gave up 0 bases and J gave up 1 base, with 16 bases separating them.

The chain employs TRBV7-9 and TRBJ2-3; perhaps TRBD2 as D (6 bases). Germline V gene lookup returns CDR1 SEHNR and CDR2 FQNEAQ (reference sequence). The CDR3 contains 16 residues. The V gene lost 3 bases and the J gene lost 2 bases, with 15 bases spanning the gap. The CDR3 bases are TGTGCCAGCAGCTTGAGCGTTGGCGGGGTCACAGATACGCAGTATTTT. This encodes CASSLSVGGVTDTQYF.

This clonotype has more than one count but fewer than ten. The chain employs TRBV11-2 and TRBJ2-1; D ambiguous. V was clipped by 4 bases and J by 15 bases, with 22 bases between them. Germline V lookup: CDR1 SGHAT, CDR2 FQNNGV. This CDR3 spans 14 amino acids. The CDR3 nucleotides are TGTGCCAGCAGCTCGATTAAAAGTACCATGGAGATGTTCTTC. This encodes CASSSIKSTMEMFF.

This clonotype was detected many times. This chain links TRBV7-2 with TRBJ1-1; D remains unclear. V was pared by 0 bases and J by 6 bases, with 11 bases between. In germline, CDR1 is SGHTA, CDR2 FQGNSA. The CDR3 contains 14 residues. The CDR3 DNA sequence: TGTGCCAGCAGCTTAGCGCGGGGTGCGGCTGAAGCTTTCTTT. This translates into CASSLARGAAEAFF.

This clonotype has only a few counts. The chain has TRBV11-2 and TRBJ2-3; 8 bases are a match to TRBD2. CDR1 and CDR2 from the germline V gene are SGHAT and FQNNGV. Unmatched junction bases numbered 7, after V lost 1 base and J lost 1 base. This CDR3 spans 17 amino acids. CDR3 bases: TGTGCCAGCAGCTTAGCTCCAGCGGGGGCCCGCACAGATACGCAGTATTTT. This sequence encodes CASSLAPAGARTDTQYF. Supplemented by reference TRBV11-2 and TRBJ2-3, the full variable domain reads EAGVAQSPRYKIIEKRQSVAFWCNPISGHATLYWYQQILGQGPKLLIQFQNNGVVDDSQLPKDRFSAERLKGVDSTLKIQPAKLEDSAVYLCASSLAPAGARTDTQYFGPGTRLTVL.

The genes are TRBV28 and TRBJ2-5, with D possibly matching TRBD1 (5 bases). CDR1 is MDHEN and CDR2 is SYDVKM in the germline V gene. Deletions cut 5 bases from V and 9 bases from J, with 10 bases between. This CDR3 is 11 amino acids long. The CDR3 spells CASSTPRAQYF. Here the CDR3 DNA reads TGTGCCAGCAGTACGCCCAGGGCCCAGTACTTC.

The CDR3 sequence: CATGAPGYGYTF. In DNA form, the CDR3 reads TGCGCCACCGGGGCGCCCGGTTATGGCTACACCTTC. The chain has TRBV5-1 and TRBJ1-2; possible D gene TRBD1, 5 bases. The CDR3 consists of 12 residues. Germline CDR1 SGHRS, CDR2 YFSETQ. The V and J ends lost 9 bases and 5 bases respectively, with 14 bases between them.

The CDR3, as DNA: TGCAGCGGAACCGGCGACAGGGGGTGGCAAGAGACCCAGTACTTC. This gives the protein CSGTGDRGWQETQYF. The rearrangement links TRBV29-1 to TRBJ2-5; 9 bases agree with TRBD1. Germline V gene sequence: CDR1 SQVTM, CDR2 ANQGSEA. This CDR3 region has 15 residues. Trimming at V came to 7 bases and at J to 2 bases, leaving 11 bases not matched to a gene. Together with reference TRBV29-1 and TRBJ2-5, the CDR3 gives the full variable domain: SAVISQKPSRDICQRGTSLTIQCQVDSQVTMMFWYRQQPGQSLTLIATANQGSEATYESGFVIDKFPISRPNLTFSTLTVSNMSPEDSSIYLCSGTGDRGWQETQYFGPGTRLLVL.

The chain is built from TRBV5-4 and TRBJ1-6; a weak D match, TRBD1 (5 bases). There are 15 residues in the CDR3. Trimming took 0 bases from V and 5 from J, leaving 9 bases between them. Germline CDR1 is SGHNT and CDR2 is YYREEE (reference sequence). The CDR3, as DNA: TGTGCCAGCAGCTTGGGAACAGGTCATAATTCACCCCTCCACTTT. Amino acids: CASSLGTGHNSPLHF.

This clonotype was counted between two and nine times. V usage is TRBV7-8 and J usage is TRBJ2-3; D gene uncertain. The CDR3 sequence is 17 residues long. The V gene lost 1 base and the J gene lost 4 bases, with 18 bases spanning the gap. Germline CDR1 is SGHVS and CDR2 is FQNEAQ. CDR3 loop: CASSLEGLAASADTQYF. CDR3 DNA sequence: TGTGCCAGCAGCTTAGAGGGTCTGGCGGCTAGTGCAGATACGCAGTATTTT.

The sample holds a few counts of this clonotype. The CDR3 DNA sequence: TGCAGTGCTAGAGAGGGGGACAGCTGGGGCACTGAAGCTTTCTTT. It is translated as CSAREGDSWGTEAFF. V usage is TRBV20-1 and J usage is TRBJ1-1; 7 bases match TRBD1. The junction had 8 bases not matched to a gene; V was cut back by 0 bases and J by 4 bases. Germline V gene sequence: CDR1 DFQATT, CDR2 SNEGSKA (reference sequence). This CDR3 contains 15 residues.

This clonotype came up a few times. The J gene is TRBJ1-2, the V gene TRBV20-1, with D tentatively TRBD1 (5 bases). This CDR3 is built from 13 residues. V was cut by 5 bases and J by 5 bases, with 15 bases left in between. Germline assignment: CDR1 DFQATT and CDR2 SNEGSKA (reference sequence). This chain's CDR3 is CSARDPGGYGYTF. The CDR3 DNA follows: TGCAGTGCTCGGGACCCGGGGGGATATGGCTACACCTTC.

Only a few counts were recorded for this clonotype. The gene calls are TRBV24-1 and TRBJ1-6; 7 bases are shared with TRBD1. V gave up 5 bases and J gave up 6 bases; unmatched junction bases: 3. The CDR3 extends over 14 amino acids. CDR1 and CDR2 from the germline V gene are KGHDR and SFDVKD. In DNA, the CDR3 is TGTGCCACCAGTGGAGACAGGGTTAATTCACCCCTCCACTTT. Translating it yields CATSGDRVNSPLHF.

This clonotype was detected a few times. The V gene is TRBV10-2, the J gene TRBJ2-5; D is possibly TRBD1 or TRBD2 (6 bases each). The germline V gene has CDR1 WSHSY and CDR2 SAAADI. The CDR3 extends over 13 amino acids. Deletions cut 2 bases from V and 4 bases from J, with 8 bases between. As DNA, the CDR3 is TGCGCCAGCAGTGAGGAGGGGGGAGAGACCCAGTACTTC. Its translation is CASSEEGGETQYF.

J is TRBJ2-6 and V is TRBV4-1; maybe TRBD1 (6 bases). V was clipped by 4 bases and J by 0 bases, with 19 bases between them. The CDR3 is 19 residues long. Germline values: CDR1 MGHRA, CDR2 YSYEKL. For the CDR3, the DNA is TGCGCCAGCAGCCTTAGGGCTCCAGGGGTCGACTCTGGGGCCAACGTCCTGACTTTC. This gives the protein CASSLRAPGVDSGANVLTF.

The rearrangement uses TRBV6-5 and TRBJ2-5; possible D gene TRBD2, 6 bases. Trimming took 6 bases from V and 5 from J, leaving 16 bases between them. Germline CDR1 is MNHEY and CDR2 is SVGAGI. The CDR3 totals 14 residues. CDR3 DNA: TGTGCCAGCAGCCCCTTTCGGGGGTGGGAGACCCAGTACTTC. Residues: CASSPFRGWETQYF.

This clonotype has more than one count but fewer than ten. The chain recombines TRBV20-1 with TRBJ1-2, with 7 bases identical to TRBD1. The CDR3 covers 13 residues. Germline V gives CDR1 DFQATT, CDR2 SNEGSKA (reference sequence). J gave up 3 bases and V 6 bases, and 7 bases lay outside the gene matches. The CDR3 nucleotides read TGCAGTGCCCTAGACAGGGCGGACTATGGCTACACCTTC. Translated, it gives CSALDRADYGYTF.

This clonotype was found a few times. The CDR3 region is CSAYSGGGEDTQYF. CDR3 coding DNA: TGCAGTGCTTATAGCGGGGGTGGGGAGGATACGCAGTATTTT. V gene TRBV20-1 combines with J gene TRBJ2-3; the match to TRBD2 covers 9 bases. Germline V lookup: CDR1 DFQATT, CDR2 SNEGSKA (reference sequence). V dropped 5 bases and J dropped 6; count of bases not matched to a gene: 9. CDR3 length: 14 amino acids.

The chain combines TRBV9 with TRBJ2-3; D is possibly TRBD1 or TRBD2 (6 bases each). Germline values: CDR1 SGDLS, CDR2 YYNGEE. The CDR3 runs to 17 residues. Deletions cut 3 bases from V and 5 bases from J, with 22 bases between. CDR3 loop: CASSALVGGKGGDTQYF. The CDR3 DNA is TGTGCCAGCAGCGCCCTCGTAGGGGGGAAGGGAGGAGATACGCAGTATTTT.

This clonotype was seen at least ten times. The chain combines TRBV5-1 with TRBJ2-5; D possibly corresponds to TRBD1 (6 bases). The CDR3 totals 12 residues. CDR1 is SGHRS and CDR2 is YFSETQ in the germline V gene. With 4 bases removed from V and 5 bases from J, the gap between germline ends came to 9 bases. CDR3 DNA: TGCGCCAGCAGCCGGCAGGGGGAGACCCAGTACTTC. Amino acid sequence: CASSRQGETQYF.